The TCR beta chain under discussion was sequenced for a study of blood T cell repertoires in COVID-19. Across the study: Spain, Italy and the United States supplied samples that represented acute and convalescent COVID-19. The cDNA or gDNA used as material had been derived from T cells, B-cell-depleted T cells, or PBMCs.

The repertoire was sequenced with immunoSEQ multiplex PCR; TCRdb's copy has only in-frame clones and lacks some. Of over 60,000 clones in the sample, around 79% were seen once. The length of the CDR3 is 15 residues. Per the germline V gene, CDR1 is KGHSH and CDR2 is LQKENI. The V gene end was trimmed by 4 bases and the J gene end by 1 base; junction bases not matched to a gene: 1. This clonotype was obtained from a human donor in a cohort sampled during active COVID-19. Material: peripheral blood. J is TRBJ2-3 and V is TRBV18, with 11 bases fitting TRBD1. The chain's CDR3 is CASSQDRGRTDTQYF. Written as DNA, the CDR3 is TGTGCCAGCTCACAGGACAGGGGGCGCACAGATACGCAGTATTTT.